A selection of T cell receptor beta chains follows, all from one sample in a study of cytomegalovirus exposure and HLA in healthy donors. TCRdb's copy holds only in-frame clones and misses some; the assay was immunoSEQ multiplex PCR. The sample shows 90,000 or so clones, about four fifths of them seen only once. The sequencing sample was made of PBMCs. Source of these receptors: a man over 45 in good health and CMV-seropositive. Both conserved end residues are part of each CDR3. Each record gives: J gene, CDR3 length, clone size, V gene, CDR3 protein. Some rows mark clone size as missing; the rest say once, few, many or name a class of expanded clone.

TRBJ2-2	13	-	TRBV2	CASSGQATGELFF
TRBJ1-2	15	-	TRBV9	CASSVVDSPNYGYTF
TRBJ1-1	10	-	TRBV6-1	CASSYRGAFF
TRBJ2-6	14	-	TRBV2	CASSALSGANVLTF
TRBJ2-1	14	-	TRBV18	CASSSRGGGDEQFF
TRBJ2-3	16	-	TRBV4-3	CASSQGTSGHTDTQYF
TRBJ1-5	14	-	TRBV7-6	CASSDIDSNQPQHF
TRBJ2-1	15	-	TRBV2	CASSRGTSGRGEQFF
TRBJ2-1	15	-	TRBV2	CASSGVAGAYNEQFF
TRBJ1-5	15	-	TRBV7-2	CASSLHTGGFQPQHF
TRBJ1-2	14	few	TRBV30	CAWGAGTGHYGYTF
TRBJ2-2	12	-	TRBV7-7	CASSLPIGELFF
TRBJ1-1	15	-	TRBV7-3	CASSETGGANTEAFF
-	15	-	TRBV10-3	CAIRKGLAGIYEQYF
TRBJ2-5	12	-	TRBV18	CASSPSVETQYF
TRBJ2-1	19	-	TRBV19	CASSPTRTSGIVGYNEQFF
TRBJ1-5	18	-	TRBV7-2	CAGSSRTGGATRNQPQHF
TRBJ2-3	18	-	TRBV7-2	CASTHRGGSFPRTDTQYF
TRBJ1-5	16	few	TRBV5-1	CASSLGGQTSNQPQHF
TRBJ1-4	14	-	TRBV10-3	CAISELEGNEKLFF
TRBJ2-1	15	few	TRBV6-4	CASSDRSSGTDEQFF
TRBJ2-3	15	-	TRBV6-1	CASSPEPGSTDTQYF
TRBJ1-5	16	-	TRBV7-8	CASSLLGQGINQPQHF
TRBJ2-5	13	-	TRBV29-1	CSGRETAQETQYF
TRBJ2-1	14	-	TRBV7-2	CASSLWLADNEQFF
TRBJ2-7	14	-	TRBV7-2	CASSSRDGGYEQYF
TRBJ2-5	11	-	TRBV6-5	CASRVAETQYF